These T cell receptor beta chains were read from a single sample in a study of T cell responses to AZD1222 COVID-19 vaccine. Clones were sequenced by immunoSEQ multiplex PCR, and TCRdb holds only the in-frame ones, with some missing. The sample holds 120,000 to 150,000 clones, more than 70% seen once. Sequenced here: peripheral blood, sampled on day 0 of MenACWY control vaccination. The source of these receptors is an adult in good health. Both conserved end residues are part of each CDR3. D genes are given only for firm matches. The size of a clone is reported for some rows only, either as once, few or many, or as a class for expanded clones.

j_gene: TRBJ1-3; abundance: few; d_gene: -; v_gene: TRBV6-2/TRBV6-3; CDR3aa: CASSPRRTTGISGNTIYF; CDR3nt: TGTGCCAGCAGTCCGCGCCGAACTACAGGGATCTCTGGAAACACCATATATTTT
j_gene: TRBJ1-1; abundance: -; d_gene: -; v_gene: TRBV6-1; CDR3aa: CASSPNTEAFF; CDR3nt: TGTGCCAGCAGCCCCAACACTGAAGCTTTCTTT
j_gene: TRBJ2-7; abundance: -; d_gene: -; v_gene: TRBV7-9; CDR3aa: CASSPLGVRGSYEQYF; CDR3nt: TGTGCCAGCAGCCCTCTAGGGGTACGAGGGTCCTACGAGCAGTACTTC
j_gene: TRBJ1-2; abundance: -; d_gene: -; v_gene: TRBV28; CDR3aa: CASSAPGQGPPNYGYTF; CDR3nt: TGTGCCAGCAGTGCACCCGGGCAGGGACCCCCTAACTATGGCTACACCTTC
j_gene: TRBJ1-1; abundance: medium-sized; d_gene: TRBD1; v_gene: TRBV29-1; CDR3aa: CSFQGGTEAFF; CDR3nt: TGCAGCTTTCAGGGGGGCACTGAAGCTTTCTTT
j_gene: TRBJ2-3; abundance: -; d_gene: -; v_gene: TRBV5-6; CDR3aa: CASSLSILRSVSTDTQYF; CDR3nt: TGTGCCAGCAGCTTGTCTATACTTAGGAGCGTTAGCACAGATACGCAGTATTTT
j_gene: TRBJ1-1; abundance: few; d_gene: -; v_gene: TRBV28; CDR3aa: CASSLAQKNTEAFF; CDR3nt: TGTGCCAGCAGTTTGGCGCAGAAGAACACTGAAGCTTTCTTT
j_gene: TRBJ1-2; abundance: -; d_gene: TRBD1; v_gene: TRBV11-2; CDR3aa: CASSSAGGPYGYTF; CDR3nt: TGTGCCAGCAGCTCAGCAGGGGGCCCATATGGCTACACCTTC
j_gene: TRBJ1-1; abundance: -; d_gene: -; v_gene: TRBV7-2; CDR3aa: CASSLRRHALNTEAFF; CDR3nt: TGTGCCAGCAGCTTAAGGCGGCATGCCTTGAACACTGAAGCTTTCTTT
j_gene: TRBJ1-2; abundance: -; d_gene: TRBD1; v_gene: TRBV10-3; CDR3aa: CASMTGALGYGYTF; CDR3nt: TGTGCCTCTATGACAGGGGCGCTGGGCTATGGCTACACCTTC
j_gene: TRBJ1-5; abundance: -; d_gene: -; v_gene: TRBV19; CDR3aa: CASSIETQPQHF; CDR3nt: TGTGCCAGTAGTATAGAGACTCAGCCCCAGCATTTT
j_gene: TRBJ1-1; abundance: -; d_gene: -; v_gene: TRBV4-1; CDR3aa: CASRGGRDEAFF; CDR3nt: TGCGCCAGCAGAGGGGGAAGGGATGAAGCTTTCTTT
j_gene: TRBJ2-3; abundance: -; d_gene: -; v_gene: TRBV30; CDR3aa: CAWSSGRGRDTQYF; CDR3nt: TGTGCCTGGAGTTCGGGACGGGGCAGAGATACGCAGTATTTT
j_gene: TRBJ1-1; abundance: -; d_gene: -; v_gene: TRBV11-3; CDR3aa: CASRGGAAGTEAFF; CDR3nt: TGTGCCAGCAGGGGAGGGGCAGCGGGGACTGAAGCTTTCTTT
j_gene: TRBJ1-3; abundance: once; d_gene: -; v_gene: TRBV28; CDR3aa: CASTLGGAGNTIYF; CDR3nt: TGTGCCAGCACCCTCGGGGGAGCAGGAAACACCATATATTTT
j_gene: TRBJ1-2; abundance: -; d_gene: TRBD1; v_gene: TRBV4-1; CDR3aa: CASSQHLGQGDGYGYTF; CDR3nt: TGCGCCAGCAGCCAACACCTCGGACAGGGGGATGGCTATGGCTACACCTTC
j_gene: TRBJ1-1; abundance: -; d_gene: -; v_gene: TRBV27; CDR3aa: CASSLLRGRAFF; CDR3nt: TGTGCCAGCAGTTTATTACGGGGGCGAGCTTTCTTT
j_gene: TRBJ1-6; abundance: -; d_gene: -; v_gene: TRBV30; CDR3aa: CASPAIRSNSPLHF; CDR3nt: TGTGCCTCCCCAGCGATAAGGTCAAATTCACCCCTCCACTTT
j_gene: TRBJ1-1; abundance: -; d_gene: TRBD1; v_gene: TRBV19; CDR3aa: CASSSTWDRGGNTEAFF; CDR3nt: TGTGCCAGTAGTTCAACCTGGGACAGGGGTGGCAACACTGAAGCTTTCTTT
j_gene: TRBJ2-7; abundance: -; d_gene: -; v_gene: TRBV5-1; CDR3aa: CASSLLPGLSYEQYF; CDR3nt: TGCGCCAGCAGCTTGCTTCCGGGCCTGAGCTACGAGCAGTACTTC
j_gene: TRBJ2-2; abundance: -; d_gene: -; v_gene: TRBV9; CDR3aa: CASSVGRGSTGELFF; CDR3nt: TGTGCCAGCAGCGTAGGGAGGGGAAGCACCGGGGAGCTGTTTTTT
j_gene: TRBJ1-5; abundance: -; d_gene: -; v_gene: TRBV10-1; CDR3aa: CARRVGQSNQPQHF; CDR3nt: TGCGCCCGAAGGGTGGGACAAAGCAATCAGCCCCAGCATTTT
j_gene: TRBJ2-4; abundance: -; d_gene: -; v_gene: TRBV10-3; CDR3aa: CAISASTEGENIQYF; CDR3nt: TGTGCCATCAGTGCCTCGACGGAGGGAGAAAACATTCAGTACTTC
j_gene: TRBJ2-3; abundance: -; d_gene: TRBD2; v_gene: TRBV14; CDR3aa: CASRLGLAGTTDTQYF; CDR3nt: TGTGCCAGCAGACTCGGACTAGCGGGGACCACAGATACGCAGTATTTT